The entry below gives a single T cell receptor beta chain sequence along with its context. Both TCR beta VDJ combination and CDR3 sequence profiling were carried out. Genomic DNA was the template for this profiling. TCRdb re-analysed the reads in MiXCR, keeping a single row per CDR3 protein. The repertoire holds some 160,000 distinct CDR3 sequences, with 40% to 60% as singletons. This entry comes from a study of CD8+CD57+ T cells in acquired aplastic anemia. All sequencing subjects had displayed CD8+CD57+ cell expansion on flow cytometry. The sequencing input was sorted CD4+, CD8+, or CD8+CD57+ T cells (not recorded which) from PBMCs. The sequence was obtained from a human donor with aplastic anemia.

The CDR3 sequence is CAISESGGNEQYF. The CDR3 DNA follows: TGTGCCATCAGTGAGTCGGGAGGGAACGAGCAGTACTTC. The rearrangement links TRBV10-3 to TRBJ2-7; 7 nucleotides match TRBD2. Trimming removed 0 bases from V and 5 bases from J; junction bases left unmatched: 1. Per the germline V gene, CDR1 is ENHRY and CDR2 is SYGVKD. This CDR3 region has 13 residues.